Shown below are 31 T cell receptor beta chains from a single sample sequenced in a study of shared clonotypes between healthy human individuals. Naive CD8 cells, CD45RO-negative and positively selected for CCR7, excluded terminally differentiated effector memory CD45RA+ cells. Repertoires were generated with immunoSEQ multiplex PCR, while TCRdb's copy carries only in-frame clones and drops some. The sample shows nearly 600,000 clones, around 95% of them seen only once. The sequencing sample was made of naive CD8+ T cells sorted from blood. All receptors derive from a woman aged 25 to 39 in good health.

The chain has TRBV27 and TRBJ1-2; D is possibly TRBD1 (5 bases). The CDR3 length is 14 residues. Germline V CDR1 and CDR2: MNHEY, SMNVEV (reference sequence). V was trimmed by 6 bases and J by 3 bases, leaving 14 bases between them. The CDR3 spells CASRFSTAYYGYTF. In nucleotides, the CDR3 is TGTGCCAGCAGATTTTCGACAGCGTACTATGGCTACACCTTC.

The V and J genes are TRBV28 and TRBJ1-2, with 7 bases fitting TRBD1. V shed 6 bases, J shed 4 bases, and the junction held 11 bases outside the gene matches. The CDR3 length is 15 residues. Per germline, CDR1 MDHEN and CDR2 SYDVKM. CDR3 in DNA: TGTGCCAGCAGCGACTCCGGGACAGCCCTCTATGGCTACACCTTC. Its protein is CASSDSGTALYGYTF.

The gene calls are TRBV27 and TRBJ1-2; 9 bases agree with TRBD1. Trimming at V came to 6 bases and at J to 4 bases, leaving 9 bases not matched to a gene. In germline, CDR1 is MNHEY, CDR2 SMNVEV (reference sequence). The CDR3 consists of 15 residues. DNA of the CDR3: TGTGCCAGCAGGGGACAGGGAGGAAAGGGCTATGGCTACACCTTC. Amino acids: CASRGQGGKGYGYTF.

V usage is TRBV28 and J usage is TRBJ1-5; 7 nucleotides align to TRBD1. J was trimmed by 6 bases and V by 5 bases; bases with no gene match: 10. The CDR3 is made up of 15 amino acids. Germline V gene lookup returns CDR1 MDHEN and CDR2 SYDVKM. This chain's CDR3 is CASSPTRGRGQPQHF. In DNA, the CDR3 is TGTGCCAGCAGTCCGACGAGGGGGCGAGGTCAGCCCCAGCATTTT.

The chain recombines TRBV25-1 with TRBJ2-7; 8 bases fit TRBD1. The CDR3 runs to 12 residues. CDR1 and CDR2 from the germline V gene are MGHDK and SYGVNS. V lost 6 bases and J lost 4; bases outside the gene matches: 2. CDR3 region: CASSRQGYEQYF. DNA of the CDR3: TGTGCCAGCAGCAGACAGGGGTACGAGCAGTACTTC.

The table lists this clone with a few counts. The same CDR3 arises from other DNA sequences in this sample as well. The chain couples TRBV9 to TRBJ1-1; TRBD1 is a possible D gene (5 bases). Germline loops: CDR1 SGDLS, CDR2 YYNGEE. V was pared by 0 bases and J by 5 bases, with 5 bases between. The CDR3 runs to 12 residues. This CDR3 reads CASSVEGTEAFF. The CDR3 DNA follows: TGTGCCAGCAGCGTAGAGGGGACTGAAGCTTTCTTT.

This clone was seen only once. V usage is TRBV5-1 and J usage is TRBJ2-4, with D maybe TRBD1 (6 bases). Germline V CDR1 and CDR2: SGHRS, YFSETQ. V was shortened by 1 base and J by 0 bases, with 14 bases between the two germline ends. The CDR3 extends over 17 amino acids. The CDR3 coding sequence is TGCGCCAGCAGCTTGATTTCAACAGGGTTAGCCAAAAACATTCAGTACTTC. Amino acids: CASSLISTGLAKNIQYF.

The chain is built from TRBV27 and TRBJ2-7; 7 nucleotides line up with TRBD2. The V gene's germline CDR1 is MNHEY and CDR2 SMNVEV (reference sequence). The CDR3 runs to 14 residues. The ends lost 0 bases at V and 3 bases at J; junction bases unmatched: 2. This CDR3 reads CASSLSASGYEQYF. CDR3 in DNA: TGTGCCAGCAGTTTATCGGCTAGCGGCTACGAGCAGTACTTC.

The chain couples TRBV7-9 to TRBJ2-7; D uncertain. CDR1 is SEHNR and CDR2 is FQNEAQ in the germline V gene (reference sequence). The CDR3 totals 14 residues. The V end was cut by 2 bases, the J end by 2 bases, with 10 bases between. CDR3 loop: CASSLYSDPYEQYF. CDR3 in DNA: TGTGCCAGCAGCTTATACTCGGATCCCTACGAGCAGTACTTC.

For the CDR3, the DNA is TGTGCCAGCAGCTTAGGCCCGGGCTCTGCCTCGCGTGGCTACACCTTC. Translated: CASSLGPGSASRGYTF. The V gene is TRBV7-9, the J gene TRBJ1-2; the D is unclear. V shed 1 base and J shed 7 bases, with 19 bases lying between them. Germline assignment: CDR1 SEHNR and CDR2 FQNEAQ (reference sequence). The CDR3 runs 16 residues.

The chain carries TRBV10-2 and TRBJ2-7; the match to TRBD2 covers 14 bases. J lost 5 bases, V lost 3 bases, and 12 bases had no gene match. The CDR3 is made up of 18 amino acids. Germline CDR1 WSHSY, CDR2 SAAADI. CDR3 nucleotides: TGCGCCAGCAGTGACCCCGCAGGGACTAGCGGGAGTCCCCACGAGCAGTACTTC. The encoded protein is CASSDPAGTSGSPHEQYF.

This clone was seen more than once but under ten times. The rearrangement links TRBV20-1 to TRBJ1-1; 7 nucleotides line up with TRBD1. J gave up 8 bases and V 5 bases, and 5 bases lay outside the gene matches. CDR1 and CDR2 (germline): DFQATT, SNEGSKA (reference sequence). CDR3 length: 11 residues. The CDR3 nucleotides read TGCAGTGCTGACAGGGACAGCGAAGCTTTCTTT. Protein product: CSADRDSEAFF.

This chain connects TRBV5-6 to TRBJ2-5; D gene ambiguous. The germline gives CDR1 SGHDT, CDR2 YYEEEE. The CDR3 extends over 15 amino acids. Trimming stripped 0 bases from V and 2 bases from J, with 11 bases between. CDR3 in amino acids: CASSLVKWGQETQYF. The CDR3, as DNA: TGTGCCAGCAGCTTGGTCAAGTGGGGACAAGAGACCCAGTACTTC.

The chain combines TRBV5-1 with TRBJ2-1; D is possibly TRBD2 (5 bases). Germline assignment: CDR1 SGHRS and CDR2 YFSETQ. The CDR3 sequence is 15 residues long. The V end lost 0 bases, the J end lost 10 bases, and 17 bases lay between the germline ends. Written as DNA, the CDR3 is TGCGCCAGCAGCTTGGATTCTAGCAGCTACTTGGAGCAGTTCTTC. Translation gives CASSLDSSSYLEQFF.

V gene TRBV27 combines with J gene TRBJ1-2; D gene uncertain. CDR3 size: 14 residues. The V end was cut by 0 bases, the J end by 3 bases, with 8 bases between. Germline V gives CDR1 MNHEY, CDR2 SMNVEV (reference sequence). The CDR3 is CASSLSWEDYGYTF. The CDR3 DNA reads TGTGCCAGCAGTTTATCGTGGGAGGACTATGGCTACACCTTC.

The chain carries TRBV19 and TRBJ1-3; 7 nucleotides match TRBD1. In germline, CDR1 is LNHDA, CDR2 SQIVND (reference sequence). The CDR3 has 15 amino acids. V shed 5 bases and J 8 bases; nucleotides not matched to a gene: 12. CDR3 sequence (DNA): TGTGCCAGTAGTCATGTGGGACAGATCGGACACACCATATATTTT. It yields the protein CASSHVGQIGHTIYF. The entire variable domain, with the rest obtained from reference TRBV19 and TRBJ1-3, is as follows: DGGITQSPKYLFRKEGQNVTLSCEQNLNHDAMYWYRQDPGQGLRLIYYSQIVNDFQKGDIAEGYSVSREKKESFPLTVTSAQKNPTAFYLCASSHVGQIGHTIYFGEGSWLTVV.

This rearrangement joins TRBV6-1 to TRBJ2-4, with TRBD1 matching over 11 bases. Germline trimming cut 4 bases from V and 8 bases from J; bases unmatched to any gene: 4. Germline V lookup: CDR1 MNHNS, CDR2 SASEGT. CDR3 length: 14 residues. The CDR3 DNA follows: TGTGCCAGCAGTGGGACAGGGGGCTGGTACATTCAGTACTTC. This codes for CASSGTGGWYIQYF.

CDR3 DNA: TGTGCCACCAGCAGAGAAGGAGGACATCTTAGCAATCAGCCCCAGCATTTT. Protein product: CATSREGGHLSNQPQHF. This rearrangement joins TRBV15 to TRBJ1-5; maybe TRBD1 (5 bases). Per the germline V gene, CDR1 is LNHNV and CDR2 is YYDKDF (reference sequence). V lost 0 bases and J 0 bases, leaving 12 bases between the germline ends. This CDR3 region has 17 residues.

The chain uses TRBV5-6 and TRBJ2-7; TRBD1 agrees at 9 bases. The V gene's germline CDR1 is SGHDT and CDR2 YYEEEE. V gave up 4 bases and J gave up 3 bases; unmatched junction bases: 5. The CDR3 runs to 14 residues. The CDR3 coding sequence is TGTGCCAGCAGCAGTGTGGGACAGGGCTACGAGCAGTACTTC. This gives the protein CASSSVGQGYEQYF. Together with reference TRBV5-6 and TRBJ2-7, the CDR3 gives the full variable domain: DAGVTQSPTHLIKTRGQQVTLRCSPKSGHDTVSWYQQALGQGPQFIFQYYEEEERQRGNFPDRFSGHQFPNYSSELNVNALLLGDSALYLCASSSVGQGYEQYFGPGTRLTVT.

The V and J genes are TRBV27 and TRBJ1-2, with a possible D match to TRBD1 (5 bases). Germline assignment: CDR1 MNHEY and CDR2 SMNVEV (reference sequence). Trimming cost V 0 bases and J 7 bases, with 15 bases left between them. The CDR3 extends over 15 amino acids. The CDR3 nucleotides read TGTGCCAGCAGTTTATCGGCTGGGACCCATGCTGGCTACACCTTC. Translation: CASSLSAGTHAGYTF.

The V call is TRBV5-6, the J call TRBJ2-7; D remains ambiguous. Per the germline V gene, CDR1 is SGHDT and CDR2 is YYEEEE. V gave up 4 bases and J gave up 0 bases, with 5 bases separating them. This CDR3 contains 12 residues. This CDR3 is CASSHGSYEQYF. The DNA for the CDR3 is TGTGCCAGCAGCCATGGCTCCTACGAGCAGTACTTC.

The gene calls are TRBV7-9 and TRBJ2-7; TRBD2 matches 7 bases. With 1 base clipped from V and 4 bases from J, the junction kept 7 bases outside the gene matches. The CDR3 is 15 residues long. Looked up from germline, CDR1 is SEHNR and CDR2 is FQNEAQ (reference sequence). The DNA of the CDR3 is TGTGCCAGCAGCTTAGGAACTAGCGAATGGTACGAGCAGTACTTC. The encoded protein is CASSLGTSEWYEQYF.

The V call is TRBV7-9, the J call TRBJ2-5; tentatively, D is TRBD1 (5 bases). This CDR3 spans 16 amino acids. In germline, CDR1 is SEHNR, CDR2 FQNEAQ (reference sequence). Between the trimmed V and J ends, which lost 1 base and 2 bases, there was a span of 14 bases. This chain's CDR3 is CASSLESTDKQETQYF. The CDR3 DNA is TGTGCCAGCAGCTTAGAAAGCACGGACAAGCAAGAGACCCAGTACTTC.

V is TRBV25-1 and J is TRBJ2-2; D is unresolved. The CDR3 contains 16 residues. The germline CDR1 and CDR2 sequences are MGHDK and SYGVNS. Between the trimmed V and J ends, which lost 0 bases and 3 bases, there was a span of 11 bases. This CDR3 reads CASSEYLAGYTGELFF. The CDR3 DNA sequence: TGTGCCAGCAGTGAATATTTGGCAGGTTACACCGGGGAGCTGTTTTTT.

This chain connects TRBV27 to TRBJ2-7; D is perhaps TRBD2 (6 bases). CDR3 size: 14 residues. Germline lookup yields CDR1 MNHEY and CDR2 SMNVEV (reference sequence). V gave up 4 bases and J gave up 3 bases, with 13 bases separating them. The CDR3 DNA reads as TGTGCCAGCAGTTCCTCTACTAGCCTCTACGAGCAGTACTTC. It yields the protein CASSSSTSLYEQYF.

The rearrangement links TRBV5-4 to TRBJ1-3; D might be TRBD1 (5 bases). CDR1 and CDR2 from the germline V gene are SGHNT and YYREEE (reference sequence). Trimming cost V 4 bases and J 1 base, with 12 bases left between them. This CDR3 spans 15 amino acids. CDR3 sequence reads: CASSPRGGSGNTIYF. CDR3 nucleotide sequence: TGTGCCAGCAGCCCACGGGGGGGTTCTGGAAACACCATATATTTT. Filled out from reference TRBV5-4 and TRBJ1-3, the complete variable domain reads ETGVTQSPTHLIKTRGQQVTLRCSSQSGHNTVSWYQQALGQGPQFIFQYYREEENGRGNFPPRFSGLQFPNYSSELNVNALELDDSALYLCASSPRGGSGNTIYFGEGSWLTVV.

The V call is TRBV2, the J call TRBJ2-5; D is perhaps TRBD1 (6 bases). The J call could be wrong; TRBJ2-7 is a better fit for the DNA end. The CDR3 contains 16 residues. Germline values: CDR1 SNHLY, CDR2 FYNNEI. This CDR3 is CASSEALRGQPYEQYF. The CDR3 nucleotides are TGTGCCAGCAGTGAAGCGCTCCGAGGACAGCCCTACGAGCAGTACTTC.

The rearrangement links TRBV7-6 to TRBJ2-2; a weak D match, TRBD1 (6 bases). CDR3 length: 16 amino acids. Trimming took off 1 base at V and 5 bases at J, with 14 bases between the two ends. CDR1 and CDR2 (germline): SGHVS, FNYEAQ. The CDR3 loop reads CASSLVTGLLTGELFF. DNA for the CDR3: TGTGCCAGCAGCTTAGTCACAGGGTTGTTAACCGGGGAGCTGTTTTTT.

The chain is built from TRBV5-4 and TRBJ2-4, with 11 bases aligning to TRBD1. Germline lookup yields CDR1 SGHNT and CDR2 YYREEE (reference sequence). J was trimmed by 7 bases and V by 4 bases; bases with no gene match: 4. CDR3 length equals 14 residues. This chain's CDR3 is CASSVGTGGNIQYF. CDR3 DNA sequence: TGTGCCAGCAGCGTCGGGACAGGGGGGAACATTCAGTACTTC.

The V gene is TRBV9, the J gene TRBJ2-1; TRBD2 matches at 11 bases. V trimming: 2 bases; J trimming: 2 bases; junction bases outside the gene matches: 3. The CDR3 is made up of 16 amino acids. Germline CDR1 SGDLS, CDR2 YYNGEE. As DNA, the CDR3 is TGTGCCAGCAGCGTTAGCGGGAGGGGCCCCTACAATGAGCAGTTCTTC. Its protein is CASSVSGRGPYNEQFF.

The chain couples TRBV28 to TRBJ2-7, with D unresolved. Per germline, CDR1 MDHEN and CDR2 SYDVKM. V was cut by 3 bases and J by 5 bases, with 8 bases left in between. The CDR3 extends over 12 amino acids. This chain's CDR3 is CASSFRLHEQYF. CDR3 bases: TGTGCCAGCAGTTTTCGGTTGCACGAGCAGTACTTC.